Presented here are 2 T cell receptor beta chains from one specimen sequenced in a study of cytomegalovirus exposure and HLA in healthy donors. The PCR made use of 60 Vbeta and 13 Jbeta primers. Here immunoSEQ multiplex PCR was the method, and the copy in TCRdb shows in-frame clones only, minus some. There are about 160,000 clones in the sample; around 86% occur only once, and about 1.9% lies in the top ten. Sequencing used PBMCs. The receptors were sampled from a human donor in good health.

The rearrangement uses TRBV2 and TRBJ2-2; D may be TRBD1 (6 bases). This CDR3 has 12 amino acids. Trimming pared 8 bases from V and 8 bases from J, leaving 12 bases between. Germline V gene data show CDR1 as SNHLY and CDR2 as FYNNEI. CDR3 sequence (DNA): TGTGCCAGCCCAGGGGTTGGAGGGGAGCTGTTTTTT. As protein: CASPGVGGELFF.

The chain employs TRBV4-3 and TRBJ2-1; 8 nucleotides match TRBD2. CDR3 length equals 16 residues. V lost 4 bases to trimming and J lost 6 bases; unmatched junction nucleotides: 11. The V gene's germline CDR1 is LGHNA and CDR2 YSLEER. CDR3 DNA sequence: TGCGCCAGCAGCCTAGACCTAAGGGCGGGGGGCAATGAGCAGTTCTTC. Residues: CASSLDLRAGGNEQFF.